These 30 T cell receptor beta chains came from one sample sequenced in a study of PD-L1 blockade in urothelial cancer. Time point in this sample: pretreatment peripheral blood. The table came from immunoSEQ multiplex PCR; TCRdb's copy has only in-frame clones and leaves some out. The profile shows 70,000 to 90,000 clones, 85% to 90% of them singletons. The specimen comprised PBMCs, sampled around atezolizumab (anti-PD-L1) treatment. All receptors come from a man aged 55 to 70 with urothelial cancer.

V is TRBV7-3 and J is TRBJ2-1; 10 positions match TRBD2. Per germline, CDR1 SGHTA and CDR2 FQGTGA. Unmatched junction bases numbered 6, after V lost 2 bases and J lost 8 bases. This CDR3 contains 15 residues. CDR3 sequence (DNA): TGTGCCAGCAGCTTAGGGGACCTAGCGGGAGATGAGCAGTTCTTC. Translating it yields CASSLGDLAGDEQFF.

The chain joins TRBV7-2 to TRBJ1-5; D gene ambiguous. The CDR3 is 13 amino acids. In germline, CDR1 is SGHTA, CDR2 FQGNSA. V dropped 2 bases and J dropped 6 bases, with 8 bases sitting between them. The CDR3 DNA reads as TGTGCCAGCAGCTTAACGGGGTTTCAGCCCCAGCATTTT. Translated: CASSLTGFQPQHF.

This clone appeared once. CDR3 DNA sequence: TGTGCCAGCAGCCCACAGGGGCTCGAGCAGTACTTC. Its translation is CASSPQGLEQYF. This chain links TRBV11-3 with TRBJ2-7, with 7 bases fitting TRBD1. The CDR3 is 12 residues long. Germline assignment: CDR1 SGHNT and CDR2 YENEEA. V lost 5 bases and J lost 6; bases outside the gene matches: 4. Complete variable domain (other parts from reference TRBV11-3 and TRBJ2-7): EAGVVQSPRYKIIEKKQPVAFWCNPISGHNTLYWYLQNLGQGPELLIRYENEEAVDDSQLPKDRFSAERLKGVDSTLKIQPAELGDSAVYLCASSPQGLEQYFGPGTRLTVT.

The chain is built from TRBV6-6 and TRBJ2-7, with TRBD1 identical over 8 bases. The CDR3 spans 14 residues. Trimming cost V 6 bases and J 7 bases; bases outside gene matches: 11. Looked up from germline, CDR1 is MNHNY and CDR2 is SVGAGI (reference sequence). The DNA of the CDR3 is TGTGCCAGCAGGGGGGGACAGGCGTCTAGTGAGCAGTACTTC. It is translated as CASRGGQASSEQYF.

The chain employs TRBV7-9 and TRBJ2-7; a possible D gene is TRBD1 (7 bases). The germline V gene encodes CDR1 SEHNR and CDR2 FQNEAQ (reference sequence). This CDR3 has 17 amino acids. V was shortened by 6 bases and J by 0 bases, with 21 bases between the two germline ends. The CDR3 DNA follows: TGTGCCAGCAGTCGGACAGGCGGGAACTTTATCTCCTACGAGCAGTACTTC. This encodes CASSRTGGNFISYEQYF.

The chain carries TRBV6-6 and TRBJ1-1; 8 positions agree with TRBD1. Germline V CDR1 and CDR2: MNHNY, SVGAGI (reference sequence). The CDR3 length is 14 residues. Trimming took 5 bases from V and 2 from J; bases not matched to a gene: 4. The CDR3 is CASSQQGGNTEAFF. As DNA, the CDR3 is TGTGCCAGCAGTCAACAGGGGGGAAACACTGAAGCTTTCTTT.

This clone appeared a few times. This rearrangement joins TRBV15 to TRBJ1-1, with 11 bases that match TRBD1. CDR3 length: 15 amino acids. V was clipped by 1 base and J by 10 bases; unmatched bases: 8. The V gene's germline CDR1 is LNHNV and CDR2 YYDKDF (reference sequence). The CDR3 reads CATSRVLGQGARAFF. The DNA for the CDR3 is TGTGCCACCAGCAGAGTTCTAGGACAGGGGGCTAGAGCTTTCTTT.

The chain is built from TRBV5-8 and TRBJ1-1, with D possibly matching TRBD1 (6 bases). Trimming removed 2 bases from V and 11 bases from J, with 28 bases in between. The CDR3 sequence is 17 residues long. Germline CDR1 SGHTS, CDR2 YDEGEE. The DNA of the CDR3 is TGTGCCAGCAGCTTCACGGGACAAGTAATGAATCCGGGCCAGGCTTTCTTT. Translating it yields CASSFTGQVMNPGQAFF.

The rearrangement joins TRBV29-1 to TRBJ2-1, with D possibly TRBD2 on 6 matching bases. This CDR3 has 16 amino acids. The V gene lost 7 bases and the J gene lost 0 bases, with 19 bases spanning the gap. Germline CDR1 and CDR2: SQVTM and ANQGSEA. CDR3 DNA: TGCAGCGCCATCCGGCGGGACCGGGGCTCCTACAATGAGCAGTTCTTC. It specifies CSAIRRDRGSYNEQFF.

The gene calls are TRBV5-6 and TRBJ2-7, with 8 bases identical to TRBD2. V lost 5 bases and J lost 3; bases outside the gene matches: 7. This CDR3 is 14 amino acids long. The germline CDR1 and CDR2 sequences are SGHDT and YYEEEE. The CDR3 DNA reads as TGTGCCAGCAGTTTTGCGGGGGGACTCTACGAGCAGTACTTC. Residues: CASSFAGGLYEQYF.

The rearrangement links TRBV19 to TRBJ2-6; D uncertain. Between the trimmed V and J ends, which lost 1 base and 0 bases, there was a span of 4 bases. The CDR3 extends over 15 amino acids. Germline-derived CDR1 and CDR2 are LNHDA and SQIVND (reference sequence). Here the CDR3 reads CASSIAVSGANVLTF. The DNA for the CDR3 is TGTGCCAGTAGTATAGCCGTCTCTGGGGCCAACGTCCTGACTTTC.

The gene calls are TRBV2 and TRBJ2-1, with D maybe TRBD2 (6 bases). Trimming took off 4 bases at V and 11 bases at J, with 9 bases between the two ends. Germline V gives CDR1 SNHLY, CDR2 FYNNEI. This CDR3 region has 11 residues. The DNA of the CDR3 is TGTGCCAGCAGTGGTGGGGGGAAGCAGTTCTTC. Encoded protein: CASSGGGKQFF. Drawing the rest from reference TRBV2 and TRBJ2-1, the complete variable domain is EPEVTQTPSHQVTQMGQEVILRCVPISNHLYFYWYRQILGQKVEFLVSFYNNEISEKSEIFDDQFSVERPDGSNFTLKIRSTKLEDSAMYFCASSGGGKQFFGPGTRLTVL.

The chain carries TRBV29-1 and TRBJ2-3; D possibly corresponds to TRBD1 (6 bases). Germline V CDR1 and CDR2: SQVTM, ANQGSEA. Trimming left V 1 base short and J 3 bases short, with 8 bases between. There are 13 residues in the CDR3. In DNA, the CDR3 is TGCAGCGTTGAAGTCACAGGGACAGATACGCAGTATTTT. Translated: CSVEVTGTDTQYF.

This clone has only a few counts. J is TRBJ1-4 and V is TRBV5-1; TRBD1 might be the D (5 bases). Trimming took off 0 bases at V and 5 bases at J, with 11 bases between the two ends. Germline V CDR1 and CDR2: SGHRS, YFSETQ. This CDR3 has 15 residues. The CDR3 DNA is TGCGCCAGCAGCTTGGGGGGCAGCCGAAATGAAAAACTGTTTTTT. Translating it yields CASSLGGSRNEKLFF.

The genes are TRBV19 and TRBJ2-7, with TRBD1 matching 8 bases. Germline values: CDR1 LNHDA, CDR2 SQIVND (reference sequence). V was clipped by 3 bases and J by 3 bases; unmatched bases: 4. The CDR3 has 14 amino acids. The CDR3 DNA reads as TGTGCCAGTAGTATCGGGACAGGAGTCTACGAGCAGTACTTC. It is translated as CASSIGTGVYEQYF.

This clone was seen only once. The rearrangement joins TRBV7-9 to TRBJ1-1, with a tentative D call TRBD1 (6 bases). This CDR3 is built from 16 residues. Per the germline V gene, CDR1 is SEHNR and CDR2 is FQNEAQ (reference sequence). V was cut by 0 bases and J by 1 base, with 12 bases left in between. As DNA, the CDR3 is TGTGCCAGCAGCTTAGCTACCGGGACACCGAACACTGAAGCTTTCTTT. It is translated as CASSLATGTPNTEAFF.

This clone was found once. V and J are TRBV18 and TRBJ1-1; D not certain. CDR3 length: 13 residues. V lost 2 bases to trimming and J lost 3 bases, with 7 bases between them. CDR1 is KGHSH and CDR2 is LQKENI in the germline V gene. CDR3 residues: CASSPAQDTEAFF. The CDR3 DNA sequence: TGTGCCAGCTCACCAGCGCAGGACACTGAAGCTTTCTTT. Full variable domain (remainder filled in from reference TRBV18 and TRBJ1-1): NAGVMQNPRHLVRRRGQEARLRCSPMKGHSHVYWYRQLPEEGLKFMVYLQKENIIDESGMPKERFSAEFPKEGPSILRIQQVVRGDSAAYFCASSPAQDTEAFFGQGTRLTVV.

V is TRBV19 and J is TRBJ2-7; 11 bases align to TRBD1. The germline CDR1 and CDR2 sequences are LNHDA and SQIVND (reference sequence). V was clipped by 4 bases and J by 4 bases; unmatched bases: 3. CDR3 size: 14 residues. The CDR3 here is CASSTGTGGYEQYF. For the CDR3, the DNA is TGTGCCAGTAGTACCGGGACAGGGGGTTACGAGCAGTACTTC.

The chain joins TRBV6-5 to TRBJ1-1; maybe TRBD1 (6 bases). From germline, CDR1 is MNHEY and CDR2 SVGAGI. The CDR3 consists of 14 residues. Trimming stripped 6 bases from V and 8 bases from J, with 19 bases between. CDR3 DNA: TGTGCCAGCAGAACCGGGGGGGCGCCTCCGGAAGCTTTCTTT. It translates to CASRTGGAPPEAFF.

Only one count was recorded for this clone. For the CDR3, the DNA is TGTGCCGGTGATATGGGGGCGGGCTCCTATGAGCAGTTCTTC. This gives the protein CAGDMGAGSYEQFF. This chain links TRBV18 with TRBJ2-1; D is perhaps TRBD1 (6 bases). Looked up from germline, CDR1 is KGHSH and CDR2 is LQKENI. Trimming took off 11 bases at V and 8 bases at J, with 22 bases between the two ends. The CDR3 contains 14 residues.

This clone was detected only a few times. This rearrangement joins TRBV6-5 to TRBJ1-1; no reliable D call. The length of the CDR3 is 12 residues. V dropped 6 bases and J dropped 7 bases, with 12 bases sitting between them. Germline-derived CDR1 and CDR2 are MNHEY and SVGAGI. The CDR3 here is CASSRPEGEAFF. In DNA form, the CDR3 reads TGTGCCAGCAGCCGCCCCGAGGGTGAAGCTTTCTTT.

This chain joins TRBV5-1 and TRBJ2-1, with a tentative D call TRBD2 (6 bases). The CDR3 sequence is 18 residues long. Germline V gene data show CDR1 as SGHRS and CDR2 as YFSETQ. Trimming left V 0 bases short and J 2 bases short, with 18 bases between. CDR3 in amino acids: CASSLGLRVAVTYNEQFF. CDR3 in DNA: TGCGCCAGCAGCTTGGGACTTCGGGTAGCGGTTACCTACAATGAGCAGTTCTTC.

The CDR3 loop reads CASSPTGGREQYF. The CDR3 DNA is TGTGCCAGCTCACCAACGGGAGGGCGCGAGCAGTACTTC. The chain is built from TRBV18 and TRBJ2-7, with TRBD2 matching 8 bases. This CDR3 region has 13 residues. The trim removed 2 bases at V and 6 bases at J, leaving 3 bases unmatched. Germline lookup yields CDR1 KGHSH and CDR2 LQKENI.

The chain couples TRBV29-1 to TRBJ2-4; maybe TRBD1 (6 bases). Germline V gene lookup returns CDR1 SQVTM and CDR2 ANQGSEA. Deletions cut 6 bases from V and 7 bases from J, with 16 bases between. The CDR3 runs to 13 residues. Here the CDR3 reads CSVGAGDRNIQYF. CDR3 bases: TGCAGCGTCGGGGCAGGGGATAGGAACATTCAGTACTTC.

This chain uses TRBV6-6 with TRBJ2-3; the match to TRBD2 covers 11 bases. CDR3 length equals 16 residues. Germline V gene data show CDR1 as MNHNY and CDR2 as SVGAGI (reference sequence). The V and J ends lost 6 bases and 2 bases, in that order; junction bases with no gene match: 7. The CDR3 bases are TGTGCCAGCAGGATACTAGCGGGGGCGTTCACAGATACGCAGTATTTT. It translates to CASRILAGAFTDTQYF.

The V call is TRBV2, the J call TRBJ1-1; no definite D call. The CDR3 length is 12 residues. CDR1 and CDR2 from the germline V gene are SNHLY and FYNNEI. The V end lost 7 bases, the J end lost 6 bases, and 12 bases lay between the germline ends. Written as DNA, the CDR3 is TGTGCCAGCAACCAAAACGGTCCTGAAGCTTTCTTT. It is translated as CASNQNGPEAFF.

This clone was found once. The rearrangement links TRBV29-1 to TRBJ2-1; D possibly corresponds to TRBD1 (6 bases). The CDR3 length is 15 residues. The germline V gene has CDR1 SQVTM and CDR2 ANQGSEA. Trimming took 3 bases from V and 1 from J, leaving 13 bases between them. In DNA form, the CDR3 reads TGCAGCGTTGAGTGGGGGCGTCGGTCCTACAATGAGCAGTTCTTC. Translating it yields CSVEWGRRSYNEQFF.

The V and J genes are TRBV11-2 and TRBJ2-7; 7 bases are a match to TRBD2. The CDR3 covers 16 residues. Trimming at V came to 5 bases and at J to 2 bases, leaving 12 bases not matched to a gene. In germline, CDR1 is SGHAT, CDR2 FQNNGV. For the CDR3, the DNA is TGTGCCAGCAGCCCCGCCCGGGGGGTAAAACCCTACGAGCAGTACTTC. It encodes CASSPARGVKPYEQYF.

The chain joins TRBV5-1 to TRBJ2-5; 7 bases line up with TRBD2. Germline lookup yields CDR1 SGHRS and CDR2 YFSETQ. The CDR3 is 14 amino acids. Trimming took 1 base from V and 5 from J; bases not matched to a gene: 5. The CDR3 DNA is TGCGCCAGCAGCTTGAGGCGGGAGCGGGAGACCCAGTACTTC. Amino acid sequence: CASSLRRERETQYF.

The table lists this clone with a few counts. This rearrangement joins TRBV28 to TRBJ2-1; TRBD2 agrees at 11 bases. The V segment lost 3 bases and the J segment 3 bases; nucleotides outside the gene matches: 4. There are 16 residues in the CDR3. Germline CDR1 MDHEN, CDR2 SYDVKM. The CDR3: CASSLPTSGSYNEQFF. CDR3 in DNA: TGTGCCAGCAGTTTGCCTACTAGCGGGAGCTACAATGAGCAGTTCTTC. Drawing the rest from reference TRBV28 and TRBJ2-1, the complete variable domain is DVKVTQSSRYLVKRTGEKVFLECVQDMDHENMFWYRQDPGLGLRLIYFSYDVKMKEKGDIPEGYSVSREKKERFSLILESASTNQTSMYLCASSLPTSGSYNEQFFGPGTRLTVL.